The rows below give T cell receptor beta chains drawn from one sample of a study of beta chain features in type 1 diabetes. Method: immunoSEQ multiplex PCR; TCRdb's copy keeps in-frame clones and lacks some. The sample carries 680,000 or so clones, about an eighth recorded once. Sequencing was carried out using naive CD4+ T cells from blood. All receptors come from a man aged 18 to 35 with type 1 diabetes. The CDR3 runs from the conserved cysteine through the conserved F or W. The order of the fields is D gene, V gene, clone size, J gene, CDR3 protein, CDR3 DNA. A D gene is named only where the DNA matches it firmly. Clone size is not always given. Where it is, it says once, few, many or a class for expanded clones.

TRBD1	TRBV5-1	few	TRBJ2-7	CASSLAGTAYEQYF	TGCGCCAGCAGCTTGGCGGGGACAGCCTACGAGCAGTACTTC
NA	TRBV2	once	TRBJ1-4	CASSDRGANEKLFF	TGTGCCAGCAGTGATAGAGGGGCTAATGAAAAACTGTTTTTT
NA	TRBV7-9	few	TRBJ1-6	CASSLGEGAPNSPLHF	TGTGCCAGCAGCTTGGGAGAGGGAGCACCAAATTCACCCCTCCACTTT
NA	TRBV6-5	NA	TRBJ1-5	CASRPRHAASQPQHF	TGTGCCAGCAGGCCCAGACACGCCGCAAGCCAGCCCCAGCATTTT
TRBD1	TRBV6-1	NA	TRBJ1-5	CASSAWDRGPIGNQPQHF	TGTGCCAGCAGTGCCTGGGACAGGGGGCCGATAGGGAATCAGCCCCAGCATTTT
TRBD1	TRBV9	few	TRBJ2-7	CASSPTGTAYEQYF	TGTGCCAGCAGTCCAACCGGGACAGCTTACGAGCAGTACTTC
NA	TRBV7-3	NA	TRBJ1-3	CASSLTTGPGNTIYF	TGTGCCAGCAGCTTAACGACCGGCCCTGGAAACACCATATATTTT
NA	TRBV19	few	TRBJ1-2	CASSMDSPNYGYTF	TGTGCCAGTAGTATGGACAGCCCAAACTATGGCTACACCTTC
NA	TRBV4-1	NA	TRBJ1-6	CASSQGSPLHF	TGCGCCAGCAGCCAAGGTTCACCCCTCCACTTT
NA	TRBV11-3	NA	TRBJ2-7	CASSPRSYEQYF	TGTGCCAGCAGCCCCAGGAGCTACGAGCAGTACTTC
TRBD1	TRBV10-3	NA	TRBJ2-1	CATETGVKGEQFF	TGTGCCACCGAGACAGGGGTCAAGGGTGAGCAGTTCTTC
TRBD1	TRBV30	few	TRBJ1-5	CAWGGQGRQPQHF	TGTGCCTGGGGTGGACAGGGGCGTCAGCCCCAGCATTTT
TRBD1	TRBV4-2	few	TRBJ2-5	CASSQVQDRGETQYF	TGTGCCAGCAGCCAAGTCCAGGACAGGGGGGAGACCCAGTACTTC
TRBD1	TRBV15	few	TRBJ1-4	CATSRDRAGEKLFF	TGTGCCACCAGCAGGGACAGGGCAGGGGAAAAACTGTTTTTT
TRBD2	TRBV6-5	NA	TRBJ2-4	CASSYHSGRDIQYF	TGTGCCAGCAGTTACCATTCAGGGAGGGACATTCAGTACTTC
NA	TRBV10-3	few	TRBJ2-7	CAISVQGYEQYF	TGTGCCATCAGTGTACAGGGCTACGAGCAGTACTTC
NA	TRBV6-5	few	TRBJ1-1	CASSYGQNTEAFF	TGTGCCAGCAGTTACGGACAGAACACTGAAGCTTTCTTT